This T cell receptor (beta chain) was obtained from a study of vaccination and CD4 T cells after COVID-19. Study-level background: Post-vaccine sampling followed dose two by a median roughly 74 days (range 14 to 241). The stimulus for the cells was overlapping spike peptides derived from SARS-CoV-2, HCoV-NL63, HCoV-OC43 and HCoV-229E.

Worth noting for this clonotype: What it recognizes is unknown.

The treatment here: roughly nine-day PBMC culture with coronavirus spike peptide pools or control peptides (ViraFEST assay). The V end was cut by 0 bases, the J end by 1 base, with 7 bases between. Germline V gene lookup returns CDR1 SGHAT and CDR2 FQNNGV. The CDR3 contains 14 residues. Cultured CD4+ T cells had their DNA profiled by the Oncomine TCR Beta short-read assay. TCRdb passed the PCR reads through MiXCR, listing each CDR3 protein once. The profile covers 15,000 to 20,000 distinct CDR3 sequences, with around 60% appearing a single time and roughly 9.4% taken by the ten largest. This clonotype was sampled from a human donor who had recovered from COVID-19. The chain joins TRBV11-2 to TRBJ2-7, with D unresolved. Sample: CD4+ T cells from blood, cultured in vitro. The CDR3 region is CASSLDTLSYEQYF. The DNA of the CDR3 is TGTGCCAGCAGCTTAGATACATTGTCCTACGAGCAGTACTTC.